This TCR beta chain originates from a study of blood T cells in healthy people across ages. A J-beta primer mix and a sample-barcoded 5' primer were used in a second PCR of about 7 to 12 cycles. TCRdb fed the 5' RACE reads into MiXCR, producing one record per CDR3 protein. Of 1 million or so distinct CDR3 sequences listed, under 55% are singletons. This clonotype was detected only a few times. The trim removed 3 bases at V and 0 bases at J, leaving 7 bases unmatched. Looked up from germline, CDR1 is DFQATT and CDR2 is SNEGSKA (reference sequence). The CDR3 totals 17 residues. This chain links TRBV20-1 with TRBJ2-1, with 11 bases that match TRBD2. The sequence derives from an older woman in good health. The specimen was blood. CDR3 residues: CSASFGTSGRSYNEQFF. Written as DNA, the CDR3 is TGCAGTGCTAGTTTCGGGACTAGCGGACGCTCCTACAATGAGCAGTTCTTC.